These 22 T cell receptor beta chains were all obtained from the same sample, sequenced in a study of CD8 T cells in Susac syndrome. It was with random hexamers that roughly 0.45 to 1 ug RNA was reverse transcribed. Via MiXCR, TCRdb re-called the immunoSEQ multiplex PCR reads, giving one row per CDR3 protein. The sample yields around 130,000 distinct CDR3 sequences, over 90% seen once. The sequencing sample was made of CD4+ T cells from PBMCs. Every receptor here comes from a human donor in good health.

V gene TRBV2 combines with J gene TRBJ2-1; tentatively, D is TRBD2 (5 bases). From germline, CDR1 is SNHLY and CDR2 FYNNEI. V dropped 5 bases and J dropped 5 bases, with 10 bases sitting between them. This CDR3 comprises 13 residues. The CDR3, as DNA: TGTGCCAGCAGTTGGACGGGGAACAATGAGCAGTTCTTC. This encodes CASSWTGNNEQFF.

Only one count was recorded for this clonotype. The J gene is TRBJ1-5, the V gene TRBV6-5, with D tentatively TRBD1 (6 bases). The CDR3 spans 14 residues. With 4 bases removed from V and 9 bases from J, the gap between germline ends came to 16 bases. The germline V gene encodes CDR1 MNHEY and CDR2 SVGAGI. CDR3 DNA sequence: TGTGCCAGCAGTTCAGGGACATATCAAGGGCCCCAGCATTTT. Protein product: CASSSGTYQGPQHF.

CDR3 sequence reads: CASRVGLADTGELFF. The CDR3 DNA is TGTGCCAGCAGGGTGGGACTAGCGGACACCGGGGAGCTGTTTTTT. The chain has TRBV6-5 and TRBJ2-2; 11 bases fit TRBD2. The CDR3 totals 15 residues. Germline CDR1 MNHEY, CDR2 SVGAGI. Trimming at V came to 6 bases and at J to 3 bases, leaving 3 bases not matched to a gene.

The chain has TRBV3-1 and TRBJ2-1; the D gene could be TRBD1 or TRBD2 (5 bases each). Per the germline V gene, CDR1 is LGHDT and CDR2 is YNNKEL (reference sequence). CDR3 length equals 16 residues. Trimming pared 0 bases from V and 4 bases from J, leaving 13 bases between. The chain's CDR3 is CASSQDLGVLYNEQFF. DNA for the CDR3: TGTGCCAGCAGCCAAGATCTGGGGGTGCTGTACAATGAGCAGTTCTTC.

J is TRBJ2-4 and V is TRBV19; 11 nucleotides align to TRBD2. Germline lookup yields CDR1 LNHDA and CDR2 SQIVND (reference sequence). CDR3 length equals 16 residues. The V segment lost 3 bases and the J segment 1 base; nucleotides outside the gene matches: 2. The CDR3 spells CASSMLAGGAKNIQYF. In DNA form, the CDR3 reads TGTGCCAGTAGTATGTTAGCGGGAGGGGCCAAAAACATTCAGTACTTC.

The chain links TRBV6-5 to TRBJ1-5; weak D call: TRBD1 (5 bases). CDR3 length: 15 residues. Trimming left V 2 bases short and J 2 bases short, with 10 bases between. Germline V gene sequence: CDR1 MNHEY, CDR2 SVGAGI. The CDR3 DNA reads TGTGCCAGCAGTTACGGGGGTATAGGCAATCAGCCCCAGCATTTT. It encodes CASSYGGIGNQPQHF.

CDR3 loop: CSVGGSTFNEKLFF. The CDR3 nucleotides are TGCAGCGTTGGAGGGAGTACCTTTAATGAAAAACTGTTTTTT. The chain couples TRBV29-1 to TRBJ1-4; D not resolved. The CDR3 loop spans 14 amino acids. V was clipped by 4 bases and J by 4 bases, with 13 bases between them. Per germline, CDR1 SQVTM and CDR2 ANQGSEA.

This chain links TRBV20-1 with TRBJ1-2; D remains ambiguous. CDR3 size: 11 residues. Germline-derived CDR1 and CDR2 are DFQATT and SNEGSKA (reference sequence). Trimming removed 5 bases from V and 3 bases from J, with 7 bases in between. CDR3 sequence reads: CSAVVDYGYTF. The CDR3 coding sequence is TGCAGTGCTGTGGTGGACTATGGCTACACCTTC.

The rearrangement uses TRBV12-3 or TRBV12-4 and TRBJ1-1; 8 bases match TRBD1. There are 16 residues in the CDR3. J lost 4 bases, V lost 1 base, and 8 bases had no gene match. The CDR3 sequence is CASSLGTGPRATEAFF. The CDR3 DNA is TGTGCCAGCAGTTTAGGGACAGGGCCGCGGGCCACTGAAGCTTTCTTT.

The rearrangement uses TRBV12-3 or TRBV12-4 and TRBJ1-5; D unresolved. The germline V and J ends were trimmed by 3 bases and 7 bases, with 10 bases remaining between them. CDR3 length equals 13 residues. The CDR3 DNA reads as TGTGCCAGCAGTTTCCTAGGGTTCCAGCCCCAGCATTTT. Protein sequence: CASSFLGFQPQHF.

The J gene is TRBJ1-1, the V gene TRBV15; no reliable D call. V lost 3 bases and J 1 base, leaving 12 bases between the germline ends. Per germline, CDR1 LNHNV and CDR2 YYDKDF (reference sequence). The CDR3 extends over 15 amino acids. CDR3 sequence (DNA): TGTGCCACCAGCAGGGACCCGGATGCGAACACTGAAGCTTTCTTT. Translation gives CATSRDPDANTEAFF.

The V call is TRBV27, the J call TRBJ1-5, with D possibly TRBD1 on 5 matching bases. CDR1 and CDR2 from the germline V gene are MNHEY and SMNVEV (reference sequence). V was trimmed by 3 bases and J by 7 bases, leaving 10 bases between them. The CDR3 consists of 13 residues. The CDR3 sequence is CASSFQGRQPQHF. Written as DNA, the CDR3 is TGTGCCAGCAGTTTCCAGGGTCGACAGCCCCAGCATTTT.

V and J are TRBV4-1 and TRBJ2-5; D is possibly TRBD2 (5 bases). The CDR3 extends over 12 amino acids. Germline V gene sequence: CDR1 MGHRA, CDR2 YSYEKL. V lost 6 bases and J 5 bases, leaving 10 bases between the germline ends. CDR3 in amino acids: CASSRGFETQYF. The CDR3 coding sequence is TGCGCCAGCAGTCGAGGGTTCGAGACCCAGTACTTC.

This chain connects TRBV29-1 to TRBJ1-1; D might be TRBD1 (6 bases). The germline V and J ends were trimmed by 4 bases and 3 bases, with 9 bases remaining between them. The CDR3 runs to 12 residues. Germline V gene sequence: CDR1 SQVTM, CDR2 ANQGSEA. The CDR3 nucleotides are TGCAGCGTTGGACGGGGGCACACTGAAGCTTTCTTT. Protein product: CSVGRGHTEAFF. The full variable domain, with the rest looked up from reference TRBV29-1 and TRBJ1-1, is SAVISQKPSRDICQRGTSLTIQCQVDSQVTMMFWYRQQPGQSLTLIATANQGSEATYESGFVIDKFPISRPNLTFSTLTVSNMSPEDSSIYLCSVGRGHTEAFFGQGTRLTVV.

V usage is TRBV28 and J usage is TRBJ2-1, with a tentative D call TRBD2 (5 bases). The CDR3 is 16 residues long. Per the germline V gene, CDR1 is MDHEN and CDR2 is SYDVKM. Trimming stripped 8 bases from V and 4 bases from J, with 21 bases between. CDR3 region: CASSLIRRGLYNEQFF. The CDR3 nucleotides read TGTGCCAGCTCCCTGATCCGCCGGGGTCTGTACAATGAGCAGTTCTTC.

The chain carries TRBV20-1 and TRBJ2-2, with 10 nucleotides matching TRBD2. The CDR3 sequence is 16 residues long. The germline CDR1 and CDR2 sequences are DFQATT and SNEGSKA (reference sequence). The junction had 8 bases not matched to a gene; V was cut back by 1 base and J by 6 bases. The CDR3 region has the DNA TGCAGTGCTAGAGGTTTAACTAGCGGGATATCCGGGGAGCTGTTTTTT. Its translation is CSARGLTSGISGELFF.

The rearrangement links TRBV5-5 to TRBJ1-1; 10 positions match TRBD1. The ends lost 3 bases at V and 6 bases at J; junction bases unmatched: 8. CDR1 is SGHKS and CDR2 is YYEKEE in the germline V gene (reference sequence). CDR3 length equals 15 residues. The chain's CDR3 is CASSYRQGAIAEAFF. For the CDR3, the DNA is TGTGCCAGCAGCTATAGACAGGGGGCCATCGCTGAAGCTTTCTTT. Full variable domain (rest looked up from reference TRBV5-5 and TRBJ1-1): DAGVTQSPTHLIKTRGQQVTLRCSPISGHKSVSWYQQVLGQGPQFIFQYYEKEERGRGNFPDRFSARQFPNYSSELNVNALLLGDSALYLCASSYRQGAIAEAFFGQGTRLTVV.

The gene calls are TRBV25-1 and TRBJ1-5; the D gene is possibly TRBD1 (5 bases). V was trimmed by 3 bases and J by 3 bases, leaving 9 bases between them. In germline, CDR1 is MGHDK, CDR2 SYGVNS. This CDR3 comprises 14 residues. This CDR3 is CASSDGHHNQPQHF. CDR3 bases: TGTGCCAGCAGTGATGGACACCACAATCAGCCCCAGCATTTT. Full variable domain (outside the CDR3, taken from reference TRBV25-1 and TRBJ1-5): EADIYQTPRYLVIGTGKKITLECSQTMGHDKMYWYQQDPGMELHLIHYSYGVNSTEKGDLSSESTVSRIRTEHFPLTLESARPSHTSQYLCASSDGHHNQPQHFGDGTRLSIL.

The chain joins TRBV29-1 to TRBJ1-1, with D maybe TRBD1 (5 bases). V lost 3 bases to trimming and J lost 10 bases, with 15 bases between them. The CDR3 extends over 12 amino acids. Germline values: CDR1 SQVTM, CDR2 ANQGSEA. The CDR3 DNA sequence: TGCAGCGTTGAGGATGCAGGGTTGTTAGCTTTCTTT. This gives the protein CSVEDAGLLAFF.

V usage is TRBV2 and J usage is TRBJ2-1; 10 nucleotides agree with TRBD1. This CDR3 is built from 15 residues. J was trimmed by 4 bases and V by 5 bases; bases with no gene match: 5. Germline V lookup: CDR1 SNHLY, CDR2 FYNNEI. The CDR3 bases are TGTGCCAGCAGTTACCGGGACAGGGGTTACAATGAGCAGTTCTTC. It yields the protein CASSYRDRGYNEQFF.

This clonotype was seen a handful of times. The J gene is TRBJ2-6, the V gene TRBV5-6, with D perhaps matching TRBD1 or TRBD2 (5 bases each). V lost 4 bases, J lost 0 bases, and 11 bases lay in between. The CDR3 totals 16 residues. Germline V CDR1 and CDR2: SGHDT, YYEEEE. DNA for the CDR3: TGTGCCAGCAGCCTAGGGGAGTACTCTGGGGCCAACGTCCTGACTTTC. Translating it yields CASSLGEYSGANVLTF.

This chain joins TRBV7-9 and TRBJ1-5, with TRBD1 matching 10 bases. This CDR3 is built from 15 residues. The germline gives CDR1 SEHNR, CDR2 FQNEAQ (reference sequence). J was trimmed by 5 bases and V by 6 bases; bases with no gene match: 7. CDR3 sequence (DNA): TGTGCCAGCAGTCAGCCCGGGACAGGGGATCAGCCCCAGCATTTT. It encodes CASSQPGTGDQPQHF. Supplemented by reference TRBV7-9 and TRBJ1-5, the full variable domain reads DTGVSQNPRHKITKRGQNVTFRCDPISEHNRLYWYRQTLGQGPEFLTYFQNEAQLEKSRLLSDRFSAERPKGSFSTLEIQRTEQGDSAMYLCASSQPGTGDQPQHFGDGTRLSIL.